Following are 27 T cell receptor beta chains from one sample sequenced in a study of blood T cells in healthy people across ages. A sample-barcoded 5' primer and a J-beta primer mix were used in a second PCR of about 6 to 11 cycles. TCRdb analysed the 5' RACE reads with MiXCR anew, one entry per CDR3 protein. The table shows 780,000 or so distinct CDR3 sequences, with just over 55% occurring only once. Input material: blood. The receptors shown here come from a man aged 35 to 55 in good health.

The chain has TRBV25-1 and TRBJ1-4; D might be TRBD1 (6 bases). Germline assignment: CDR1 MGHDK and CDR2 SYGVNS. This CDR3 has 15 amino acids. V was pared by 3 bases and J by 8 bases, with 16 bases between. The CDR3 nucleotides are TGTGCCAGCAGTGATCTACAGGGCTTGGGAGAAAAACTGTTTTTT. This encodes CASSDLQGLGEKLFF.

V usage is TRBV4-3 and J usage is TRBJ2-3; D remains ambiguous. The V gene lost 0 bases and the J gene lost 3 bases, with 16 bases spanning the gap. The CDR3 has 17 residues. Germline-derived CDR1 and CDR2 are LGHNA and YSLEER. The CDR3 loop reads CASSQDRRRHSTDTQYF. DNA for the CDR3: TGCGCCAGCAGCCAAGATAGAAGACGCCACTCTACAGATACGCAGTATTTT.

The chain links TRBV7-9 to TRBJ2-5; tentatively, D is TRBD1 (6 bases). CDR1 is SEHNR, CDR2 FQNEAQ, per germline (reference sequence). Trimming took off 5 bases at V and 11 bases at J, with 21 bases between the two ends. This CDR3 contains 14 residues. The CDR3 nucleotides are TGTGCCAGCAGCCAAATTATACAGGGAAATGAGCAGTACTTC. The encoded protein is CASSQIIQGNEQYF.

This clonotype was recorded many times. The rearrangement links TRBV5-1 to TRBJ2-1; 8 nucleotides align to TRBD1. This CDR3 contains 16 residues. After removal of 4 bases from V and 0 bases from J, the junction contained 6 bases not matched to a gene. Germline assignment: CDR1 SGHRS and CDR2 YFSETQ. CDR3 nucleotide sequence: TGCGCCAGCAGCAAGGGAGGACAGGGCTCCTACAATGAGCAGTTCTTC. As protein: CASSKGGQGSYNEQFF.

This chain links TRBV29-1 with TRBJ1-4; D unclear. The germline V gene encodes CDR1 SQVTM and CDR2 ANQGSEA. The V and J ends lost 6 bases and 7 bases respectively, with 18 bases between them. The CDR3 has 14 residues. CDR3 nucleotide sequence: TGCAGCGTCGGACTGGACTCAATCGGTGAAAAACTGTTTTTT. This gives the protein CSVGLDSIGEKLFF.

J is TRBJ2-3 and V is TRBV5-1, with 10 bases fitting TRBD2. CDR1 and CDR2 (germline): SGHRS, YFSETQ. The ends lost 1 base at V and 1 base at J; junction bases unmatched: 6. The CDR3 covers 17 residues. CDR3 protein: CASSLFVGTSGTDTQYF. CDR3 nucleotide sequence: TGCGCCAGCAGCTTGTTCGTGGGGACTAGCGGCACAGATACGCAGTATTTT.

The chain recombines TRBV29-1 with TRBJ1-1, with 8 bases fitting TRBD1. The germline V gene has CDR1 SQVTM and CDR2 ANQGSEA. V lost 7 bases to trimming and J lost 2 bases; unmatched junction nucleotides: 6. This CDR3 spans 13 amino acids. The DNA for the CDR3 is TGCAGCGCGATACAGGGGGGAAACACTGAAGCTTTCTTT. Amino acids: CSAIQGGNTEAFF.

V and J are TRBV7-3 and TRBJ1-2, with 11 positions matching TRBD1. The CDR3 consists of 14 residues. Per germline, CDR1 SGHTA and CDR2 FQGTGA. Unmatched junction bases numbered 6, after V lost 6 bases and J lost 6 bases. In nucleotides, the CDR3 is TGTGCCAGCAGGTCTGGACAGGGGGCAGATGGCTACACCTTC. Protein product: CASRSGQGADGYTF.

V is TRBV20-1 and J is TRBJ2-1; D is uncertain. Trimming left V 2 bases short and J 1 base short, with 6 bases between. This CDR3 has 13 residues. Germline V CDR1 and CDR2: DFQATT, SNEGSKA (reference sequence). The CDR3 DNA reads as TGCAGTGCTAGAAAGGGATCCTACAATGAGCAGTTCTTC. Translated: CSARKGSYNEQFF.

The DNA for the CDR3 is TGCGCCAGCAGCTCCCAGACAGGGGGCAATGAGCAGTTCTTC. Translation gives CASSSQTGGNEQFF. The chain uses TRBV5-1 and TRBJ2-1; the match to TRBD1 covers 9 bases. Germline CDR1 SGHRS, CDR2 YFSETQ. Trimming removed 3 bases from V and 6 bases from J; junction bases left unmatched: 4. CDR3 length: 14 residues.

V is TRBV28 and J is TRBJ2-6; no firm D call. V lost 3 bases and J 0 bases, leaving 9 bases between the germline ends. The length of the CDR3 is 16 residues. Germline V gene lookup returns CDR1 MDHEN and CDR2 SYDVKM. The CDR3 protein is CASSFSRPSGANVLTF. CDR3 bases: TGTGCCAGCAGTTTTAGCAGGCCCTCTGGGGCCAACGTCCTGACTTTC.

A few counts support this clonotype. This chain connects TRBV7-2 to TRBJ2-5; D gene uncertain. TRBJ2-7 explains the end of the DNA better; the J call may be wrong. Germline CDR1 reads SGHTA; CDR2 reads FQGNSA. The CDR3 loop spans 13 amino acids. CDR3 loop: CASSYRRTYEQYF. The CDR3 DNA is TGTGCCAGCAGCTATCGACGGACCTACGAGCAGTACTTC.

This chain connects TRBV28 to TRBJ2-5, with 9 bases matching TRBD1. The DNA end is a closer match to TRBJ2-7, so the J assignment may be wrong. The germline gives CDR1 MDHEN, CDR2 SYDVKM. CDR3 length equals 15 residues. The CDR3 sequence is CASSSVGQGLYEQYF. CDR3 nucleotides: TGTGCCAGCAGTTCCGTGGGACAGGGTCTCTACGAGCAGTACTTC.

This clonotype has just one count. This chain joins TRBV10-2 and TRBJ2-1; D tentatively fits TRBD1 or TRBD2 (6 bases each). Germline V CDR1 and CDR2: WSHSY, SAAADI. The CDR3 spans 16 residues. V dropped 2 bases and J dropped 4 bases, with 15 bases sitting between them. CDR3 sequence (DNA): TGCGCCAGCAGTGAGCGTAGGGGGACTTCTTACAATGAGCAGTTCTTC. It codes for CASSERRGTSYNEQFF.

The chain's CDR3 is CASADSLRSDTQYF. In DNA, the CDR3 is TGTGCCAGCGCTGACTCGTTGCGGTCAGATACGCAGTATTTT. This rearrangement joins TRBV25-1 to TRBJ2-3; D is uncertain. The CDR3 is made up of 14 amino acids. V dropped 8 bases and J dropped 4 bases, with 16 bases sitting between them. Looked up from germline, CDR1 is MGHDK and CDR2 is SYGVNS.

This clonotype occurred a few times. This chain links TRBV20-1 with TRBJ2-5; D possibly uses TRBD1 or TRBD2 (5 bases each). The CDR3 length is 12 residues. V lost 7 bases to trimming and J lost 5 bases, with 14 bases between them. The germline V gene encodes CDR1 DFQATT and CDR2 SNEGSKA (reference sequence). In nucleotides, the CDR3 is TGCAGTGTCCGAGGGGTTGGGGAGACCCAGTACTTC. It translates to CSVRGVGETQYF.

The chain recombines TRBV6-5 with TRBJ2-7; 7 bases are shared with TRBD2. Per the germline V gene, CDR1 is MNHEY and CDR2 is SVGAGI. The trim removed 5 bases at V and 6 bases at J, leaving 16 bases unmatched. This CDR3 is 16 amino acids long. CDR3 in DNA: TGTGCCAGCAGTCCACAGGCGGGAGTGGGCTTGGGCGAGCAGTACTTC. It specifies CASSPQAGVGLGEQYF.

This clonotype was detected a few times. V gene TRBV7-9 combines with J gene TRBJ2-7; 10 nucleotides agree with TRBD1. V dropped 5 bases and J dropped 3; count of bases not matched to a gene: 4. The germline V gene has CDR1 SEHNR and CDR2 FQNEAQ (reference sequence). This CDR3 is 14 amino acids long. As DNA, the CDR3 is TGTGCCAGCAGCATGGACAGGGGGGTCTACGAGCAGTACTTC. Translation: CASSMDRGVYEQYF.

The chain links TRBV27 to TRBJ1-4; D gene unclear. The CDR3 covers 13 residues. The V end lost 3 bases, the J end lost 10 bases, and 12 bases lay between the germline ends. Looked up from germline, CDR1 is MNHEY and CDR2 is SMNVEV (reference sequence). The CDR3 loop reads CASSFSLERKLFF. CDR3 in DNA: TGTGCCAGCAGTTTTTCCCTGGAACGAAAACTGTTTTTT.

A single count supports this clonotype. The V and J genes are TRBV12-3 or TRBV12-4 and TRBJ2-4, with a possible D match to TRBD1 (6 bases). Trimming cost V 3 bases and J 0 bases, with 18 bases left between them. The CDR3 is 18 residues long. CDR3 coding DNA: TGTGCCAGCAGTTTTCCCCCCTGGACAGAAAAAGCCAAAAACATTCAGTACTTC. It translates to CASSFPPWTEKAKNIQYF.

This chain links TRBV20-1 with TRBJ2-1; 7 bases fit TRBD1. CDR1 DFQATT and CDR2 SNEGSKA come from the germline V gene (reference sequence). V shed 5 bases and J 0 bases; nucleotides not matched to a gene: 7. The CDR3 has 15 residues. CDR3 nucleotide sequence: TGCAGTGCTGGGACGGGACAGTTCTCCTACAATGAGCAGTTCTTC. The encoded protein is CSAGTGQFSYNEQFF.

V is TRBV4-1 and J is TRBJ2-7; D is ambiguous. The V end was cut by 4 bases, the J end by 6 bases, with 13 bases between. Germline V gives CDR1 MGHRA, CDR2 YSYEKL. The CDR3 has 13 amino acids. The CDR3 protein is CASSPRIPAEQYF. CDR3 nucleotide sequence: TGCGCCAGCAGCCCCAGAATCCCCGCCGAGCAGTACTTC.

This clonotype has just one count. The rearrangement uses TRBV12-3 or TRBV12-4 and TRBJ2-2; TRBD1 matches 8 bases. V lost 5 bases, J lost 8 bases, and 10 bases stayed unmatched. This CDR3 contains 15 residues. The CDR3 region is CASSPPNRGMGELFF. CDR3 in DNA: TGTGCCAGCAGTCCCCCGAACAGGGGGATGGGGGAGCTGTTTTTT.

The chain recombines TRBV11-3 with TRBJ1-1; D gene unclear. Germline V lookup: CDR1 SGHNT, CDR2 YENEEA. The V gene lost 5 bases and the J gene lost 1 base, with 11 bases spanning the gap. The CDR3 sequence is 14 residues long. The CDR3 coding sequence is TGTGCCAGCAGCCAGAGCACGGAGAACACTGAAGCTTTCTTT. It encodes CASSQSTENTEAFF.

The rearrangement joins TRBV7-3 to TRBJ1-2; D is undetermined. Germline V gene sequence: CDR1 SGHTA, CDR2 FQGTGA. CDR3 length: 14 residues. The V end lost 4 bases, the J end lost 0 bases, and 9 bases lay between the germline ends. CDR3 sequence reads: CASSSPPPNYGYTF. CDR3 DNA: TGTGCCAGCAGCTCGCCCCCACCTAACTATGGCTACACCTTC.

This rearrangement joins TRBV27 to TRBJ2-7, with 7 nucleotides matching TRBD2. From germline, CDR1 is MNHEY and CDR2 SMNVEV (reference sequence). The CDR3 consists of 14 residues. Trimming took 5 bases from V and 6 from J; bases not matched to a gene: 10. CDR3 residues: CASSSPPGGGEQYF. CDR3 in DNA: TGTGCCAGCAGTAGTCCCCCTGGGGGGGGCGAGCAGTACTTC.

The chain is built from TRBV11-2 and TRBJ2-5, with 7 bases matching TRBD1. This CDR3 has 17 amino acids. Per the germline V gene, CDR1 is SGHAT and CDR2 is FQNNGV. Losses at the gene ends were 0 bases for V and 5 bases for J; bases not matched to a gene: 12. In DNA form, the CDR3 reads TGTGCCAGCAGCTTAGATCGCGGACAGGCCCTACCTGAGACCCAGTACTTC. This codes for CASSLDRGQALPETQYF.